This TCR beta chain was retrieved from a study of blood T cell repertoires in COVID-19. With 4 bases removed from V and 4 bases from J, the gap between germline ends came to 13 bases. There are 14 residues in the CDR3. Germline loops: CDR1 SNHLY, CDR2 FYNNEI. Assay used: immunoSEQ multiplex PCR; TCRdb lists only in-frame clones, some missing. The sample holds more than 65,000 clones, 91% seen once. The chain carries TRBV2 and TRBJ1-1; D possibly corresponds to TRBD1 (6 bases). The clonotype comes from a human donor in a cohort sampled during active COVID-19. Sample: peripheral blood. CDR3 residues: CASSVRGAATEAFF. DNA of the CDR3: TGTGCCAGCAGTGTGCGGGGGGCGGCCACTGAAGCTTTCTTT.